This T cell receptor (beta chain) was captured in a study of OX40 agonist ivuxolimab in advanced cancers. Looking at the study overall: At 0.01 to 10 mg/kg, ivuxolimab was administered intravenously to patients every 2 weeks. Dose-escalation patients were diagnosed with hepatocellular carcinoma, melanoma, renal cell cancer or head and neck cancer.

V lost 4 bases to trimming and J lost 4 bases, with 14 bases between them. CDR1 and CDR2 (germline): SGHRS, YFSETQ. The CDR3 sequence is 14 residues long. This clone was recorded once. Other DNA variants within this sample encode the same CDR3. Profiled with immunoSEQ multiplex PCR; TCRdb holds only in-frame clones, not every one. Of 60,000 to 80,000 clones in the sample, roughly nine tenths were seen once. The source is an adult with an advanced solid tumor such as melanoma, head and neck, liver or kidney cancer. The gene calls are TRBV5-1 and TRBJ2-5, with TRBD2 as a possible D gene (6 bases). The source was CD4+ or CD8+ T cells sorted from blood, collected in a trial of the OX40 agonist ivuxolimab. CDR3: CASSLATGVETQYF. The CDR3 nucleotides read TGCGCCAGCAGCCTAGCCACGGGGGTAGAGACCCAGTACTTC. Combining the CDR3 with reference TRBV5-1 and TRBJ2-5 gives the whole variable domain KAGVTQTPRYLIKTRGQQVTLSCSPISGHRSVSWYQQTPGQGLQFLFEYFSETQRNKGNFPGRFSGRQFSNSRSEMNVSTLELGDSALYLCASSLATGVETQYFGPGTRLLVL.